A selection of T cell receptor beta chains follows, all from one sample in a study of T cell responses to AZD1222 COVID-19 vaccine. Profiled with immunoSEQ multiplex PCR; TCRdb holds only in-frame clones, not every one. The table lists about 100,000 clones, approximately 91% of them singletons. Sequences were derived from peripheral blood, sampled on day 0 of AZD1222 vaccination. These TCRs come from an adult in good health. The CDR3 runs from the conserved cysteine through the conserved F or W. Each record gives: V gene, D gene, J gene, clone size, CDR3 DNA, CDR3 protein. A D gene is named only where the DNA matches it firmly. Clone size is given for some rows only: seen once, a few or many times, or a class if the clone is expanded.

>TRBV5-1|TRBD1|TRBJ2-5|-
TGCGCCAGCAGCTTGGTGGGACAGATCCAAGAGACCCAGTACTTC
CASSLVGQIQETQYF
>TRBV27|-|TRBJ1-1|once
TGTGCCAGCGTGGGGTCAATGAACACTGAAGCTTTCTTT
CASVGSMNTEAFF
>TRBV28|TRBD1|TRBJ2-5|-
TGTGCCAGCAGCCCCCACACGACAGGGGGCCCGGAGACCCAGTACTTC
CASSPHTTGGPETQYF
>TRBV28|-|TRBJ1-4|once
TGTGCCAGCAGTTTGCTCCGGGGGACTGCTAATGAAAAACTGTTTTTT
CASSLLRGTANEKLFF
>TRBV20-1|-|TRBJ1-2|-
TGCAGTGCTAAGAATGGCTACACCTTC
CSAKNGYTF
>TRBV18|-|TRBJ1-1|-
TGTGCCAGCTCACCACCGGGGCAGGCCACTGAAGCTTTCTTT
CASSPPGQATEAFF
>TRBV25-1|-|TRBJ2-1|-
TGTGCCAGCAGTGAATATCCCGGGAACTACAATGAGCAGTTCTTC
CASSEYPGNYNEQFF
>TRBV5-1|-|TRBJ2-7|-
TGCGCCAGCAGCTTGGCGCCGTTGCGGGGCAGCAGCTCCTACGAGCAGTACTTC
CASSLAPLRGSSSYEQYF
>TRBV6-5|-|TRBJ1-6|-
TGTGCCAGCAGTTTTGATCTTAATTCACCCCTCCACTTT
CASSFDLNSPLHF
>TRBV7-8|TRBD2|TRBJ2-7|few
TGTGCCAGCATCTCAGCAGCGGGAGACTCCTACGAGCAGTACTTC
CASISAAGDSYEQYF
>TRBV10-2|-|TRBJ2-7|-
TGCGCCAGCAGTGAGCCACGACTTACAGGGAGGTGGGAATTCTTC
CASSEPRLTGRWEFF